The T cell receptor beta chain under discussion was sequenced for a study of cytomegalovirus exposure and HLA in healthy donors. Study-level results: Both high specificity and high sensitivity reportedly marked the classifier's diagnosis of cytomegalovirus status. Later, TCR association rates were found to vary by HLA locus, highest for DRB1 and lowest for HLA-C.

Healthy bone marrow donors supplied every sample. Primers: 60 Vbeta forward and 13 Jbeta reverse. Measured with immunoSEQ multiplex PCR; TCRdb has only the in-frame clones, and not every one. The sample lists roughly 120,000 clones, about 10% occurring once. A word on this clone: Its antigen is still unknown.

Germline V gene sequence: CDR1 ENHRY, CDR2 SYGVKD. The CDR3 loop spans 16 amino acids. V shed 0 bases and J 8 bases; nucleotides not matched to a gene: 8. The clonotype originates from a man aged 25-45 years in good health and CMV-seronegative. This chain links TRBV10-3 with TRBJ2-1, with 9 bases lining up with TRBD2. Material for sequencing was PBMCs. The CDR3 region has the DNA TGTGCCATCAGTGAGTCGAATAGCGGGGGAGCCGATGAGCAGTTCTTC. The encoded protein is CAISESNSGGADEQFF.